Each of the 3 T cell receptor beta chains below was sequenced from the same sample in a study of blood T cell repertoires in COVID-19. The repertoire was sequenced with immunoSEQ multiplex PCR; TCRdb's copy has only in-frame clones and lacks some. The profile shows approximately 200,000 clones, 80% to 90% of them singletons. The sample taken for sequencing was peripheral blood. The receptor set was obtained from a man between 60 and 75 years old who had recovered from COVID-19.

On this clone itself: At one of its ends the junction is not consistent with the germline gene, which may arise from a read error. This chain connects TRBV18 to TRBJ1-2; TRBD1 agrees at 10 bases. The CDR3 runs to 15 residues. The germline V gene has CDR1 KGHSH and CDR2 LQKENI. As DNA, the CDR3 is TGTGCCAGCTCAGCACCGGGACAGGGGTCCTATGGCTACACCTTC. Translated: CASSAPGQGSYGYTF.

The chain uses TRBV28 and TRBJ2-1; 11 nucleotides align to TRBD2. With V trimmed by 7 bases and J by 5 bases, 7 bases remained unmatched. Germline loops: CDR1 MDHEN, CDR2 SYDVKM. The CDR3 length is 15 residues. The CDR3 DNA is TGTGCCAGCACGTACCCGGGACTAGCGGACAATGAGCAGTTCTTC. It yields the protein CASTYPGLADNEQFF.

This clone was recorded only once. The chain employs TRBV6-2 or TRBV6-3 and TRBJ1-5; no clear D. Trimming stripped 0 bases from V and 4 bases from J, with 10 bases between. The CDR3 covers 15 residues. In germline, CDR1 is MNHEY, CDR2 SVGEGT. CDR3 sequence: CASSYSVEANQPQHF. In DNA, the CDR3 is TGTGCCAGCAGTTACTCGGTGGAGGCAAATCAGCCCCAGCATTTT.